The 4 T cell receptor beta chains in this list originate from one sample, sequenced in a study. Treg sorting used a CD4+CD25+CD127-/low gate. TCRdb reprocessed the 5' RACE reads with MiXCR, giving one entry per CDR3 protein. The table has 35,000 to 55,000 distinct CDR3 sequences, about a fifth seen once. Material: Tregs sorted from a lymph node. All receptors derive from a female donor with breast cancer.

This clonotype was found many times. V is TRBV6-1 and J is TRBJ2-7; the D gene is possibly TRBD1 (6 bases). Between the trimmed V and J ends, which lost 5 bases and 2 bases, there was a span of 13 bases. Per germline, CDR1 MNHNS and CDR2 SASEGT. This CDR3 spans 14 amino acids. Written as DNA, the CDR3 is TGTGCCAGCAGTACGCCGGACAGAGCCTACGAGCAGTACTTC. It codes for CASSTPDRAYEQYF.

The table lists this clonotype with many counts. The chain is built from TRBV20-1 and TRBJ2-1; 8 nucleotides agree with TRBD2. Germline lookup yields CDR1 DFQATT and CDR2 SNEGSKA (reference sequence). With 6 bases clipped from V and 2 bases from J, the junction kept 3 bases outside the gene matches. The CDR3 length is 13 residues. CDR3: CSAPGLAYNEQFF. CDR3 in DNA: TGCAGTGCCCCGGGACTAGCCTACAATGAGCAGTTCTTC.

The rearrangement links TRBV4-1 to TRBJ1-4; perhaps TRBD1 as D (6 bases). CDR1 is MGHRA, CDR2 YSYEKL, per germline. Trimming removed 4 bases from V and 8 bases from J, with 14 bases in between. The CDR3 is made up of 14 amino acids. In nucleotides, the CDR3 is TGCGCCAGCAGCCCTCAGGGGTTGAGGGAAAAACTGTTTTTT. Protein: CASSPQGLREKLFF.

The chain couples TRBV30 to TRBJ1-3; TRBD1 matches at 9 bases. V dropped 0 bases and J dropped 8; count of bases not matched to a gene: 2. The CDR3 has 13 amino acids. Germline CDR1 is GTSNPN and CDR2 is SVGIG (reference sequence). The CDR3 bases are TGTGCCTGGAGTGTGGACAGGGGACACACCATATATTTT. Translated: CAWSVDRGHTIYF. Full variable domain (rest looked up from reference TRBV30 and TRBJ1-3): SQTIHQWPATLVQPVGSPLSLECTVEGTSNPNLYWYRQAAGRGLQLLFYSVGIGQISSEVPQNLSASRPQDRQFILSSKKLLLSDSGFYLCAWSVDRGHTIYFGEGSWLTVV.